This T cell receptor beta chain originates from a study of tumor-infiltrating lymphocytes in primary liver carcinoma. About this clonotype itself: A junction end diverges from the germline sequence, so it may reflect a read error.

Germline DNA was also extracted, with blood RNA taken from unsorted whole blood. The template, roughly 0.45 ug total RNA, yielded TCR beta cDNA made with a constant-region primer. It was through three nested multiplex PCR rounds of slightly modified ARM-PCR that TCR beta libraries arose. TRBV1-TRBV30 forward and Cbeta reverse primers drove the first two roughly 10-cycle rounds. One entry per CDR3 protein results from TCRdb running MiXCR on the multiplex PCR reads. The profile covers 150,000 to 200,000 distinct CDR3 sequences, with roughly 60% appearing a single time and 65% to 80% taken by the ten largest. There are 14 residues in the CDR3. Per germline, CDR1 SGHAT and CDR2 FQNNGV.

The clonotype originates from a man aged 35 to 55 with primary liver carcinoma and hepatitis B virus infection. The sequenced sample consisted of peripheral blood. V usage is TRBV11-2 and J usage is TRBJ2-2; D not resolved. The CDR3 DNA sequence: TGTGTCAGCAGGTCCGTTCGGTCCACCGGGGAGCTGTTTTTT. Amino acid sequence: CVSRSVRSTGELFF.